This entry lists 21 T cell receptor beta chains sequenced from one sample in a study of early T cells in non-severe SARS-CoV-2 infection. From the 5' RACE reads, TCRdb called clonotypes with MiXCR, one entry per CDR3 protein. The data hold 45,000 to 55,000 distinct CDR3 sequences, with 11% observed a single time. The sample consisted of whole blood. These receptors were taken from an adult who was a healthcare worker with PCR-confirmed SARS-CoV-2 infection or an uninfected control (not recorded which).

This clonotype has more than one count but fewer than ten. The chain couples TRBV7-3 to TRBJ1-3; a weak D match, TRBD1 (5 bases). The CDR3 totals 13 residues. The germline CDR1 and CDR2 sequences are SGHTA and FQGTGA. V was trimmed by 5 bases and J by 9 bases, leaving 14 bases between them. The CDR3 here is CASSPAGGGTIYF. The CDR3 DNA follows: TGTGCCAGCAGCCCCGCCGGGGGTGGCACCATATATTTT.

In this sample, this clonotype turned up a few times. V usage is TRBV15 and J usage is TRBJ1-5, with D uncertain. Trimming left V 1 base short and J 1 base short, with 8 bases between. The CDR3 consists of 15 residues. Germline V gene sequence: CDR1 LNHNV, CDR2 YYDKDF (reference sequence). CDR3 nucleotides: TGTGCCACCAGCAGAGTTAAAAACAGCAATCAGCCCCAGCATTTT. Translated, it gives CATSRVKNSNQPQHF.

This clonotype occurred a few times. V gene TRBV1 combines with J gene TRBJ2-7. TRBV1 is a known pseudogene. CDR3 length: 11 residues. The CDR3 sequence: CTSSQPRTKYF. In DNA form, the CDR3 reads TGCACCAGCAGCCAACCTAGAACCAAGTACTTC.

Ten or more counts support this clonotype. V usage is TRBV7-9 and J usage is TRBJ2-7, with D tentatively TRBD1 or TRBD2 (6 bases each). Germline CDR1 SEHNR, CDR2 FQNEAQ (reference sequence). The V and J ends lost 0 bases and 2 bases respectively, with 17 bases between them. The CDR3 is 17 amino acids. CDR3 nucleotides: TGTGCCAGCAGCTTAGCGGGGACAAGGGGACTCCCCTACGAGCAGTACTTC. Protein: CASSLAGTRGLPYEQYF.

The CDR3 region is CSALAGGPGDTQYF. The CDR3 DNA reads TGCAGTGCGTTAGCGGGGGGGCCGGGAGATACGCAGTATTTT. The rearrangement links TRBV20-1 to TRBJ2-3; 11 bases are shared with TRBD2. The CDR3 has 14 residues. J was trimmed by 5 bases and V by 6 bases; bases with no gene match: 7. CDR1 and CDR2 from the germline V gene are DFQATT and SNEGSKA (reference sequence).

This clonotype was recorded at least ten times. The chain recombines TRBV9 with TRBJ2-1; the D gene is possibly TRBD2 (5 bases). CDR1 is SGDLS, CDR2 YYNGEE, per germline. This CDR3 spans 13 amino acids. Deletions cut 0 bases from V and 8 bases from J, with 9 bases between. This chain's CDR3 is CASSVVFGDEQFF. The CDR3 DNA reads as TGTGCCAGCAGCGTAGTTTTCGGGGATGAGCAGTTCTTC.

This clonotype was counted at least ten times. This chain links TRBV28 with TRBJ1-1, with unresolved D. The CDR3 is 14 amino acids. The germline V gene encodes CDR1 MDHEN and CDR2 SYDVKM. V lost 3 bases and J lost 3, with 11 bases in between. Written as DNA, the CDR3 is TGTGCCAGCAGTTTTGCGGGCGCGGACACTGAAGCTTTCTTT. Translation gives CASSFAGADTEAFF.

There are a few counts of this clonotype. The CDR3 DNA sequence: TGTGCCTGGAGTTGGACATTTTCACCCCTCCACTTT. Residues: CAWSWTFSPLHF. The genes are TRBV30 and TRBJ1-6; tentatively, D is TRBD1 (5 bases). V dropped 2 bases and J dropped 9 bases, with 8 bases sitting between them. CDR1 GTSNPN and CDR2 SVGIG come from the germline V gene (reference sequence). The CDR3 is made up of 12 amino acids. The complete variable domain, with remaining parts taken from reference TRBV30 and TRBJ1-6, reads SQTIHQWPATLVQPVGSPLSLECTVEGTSNPNLYWYRQAAGRGLQLLFYSVGIGQISSEVPQNLSASRPQDRQFILSSKKLLLSDSGFYLCAWSWTFSPLHFGNGTRLTVT.

This clonotype showed up just a few times. This chain joins TRBV11-2 and TRBJ1-4; a possible D gene is TRBD1 (6 bases). V lost 5 bases, J lost 8 bases, and 12 bases lay in between. This CDR3 contains 13 residues. The germline gives CDR1 SGHAT, CDR2 FQNNGV. In nucleotides, the CDR3 is TGTGCCAGCAGCGTCACCGGGACAGAAAAACTGTTTTTT. As protein: CASSVTGTEKLFF. Supplemented by reference TRBV11-2 and TRBJ1-4, the full variable domain reads EAGVAQSPRYKIIEKRQSVAFWCNPISGHATLYWYQQILGQGPKLLIQFQNNGVVDDSQLPKDRFSAERLKGVDSTLKIQPAKLEDSAVYLCASSVTGTEKLFFGSGTQLSVL.

The rearrangement links TRBV29-1 to TRBJ2-5; D unclear. CDR1 is SQVTM, CDR2 ANQGSEA, per germline. V gave up 7 bases and J gave up 5 bases, with 8 bases separating them. The CDR3 is made up of 10 amino acids. CDR3 nucleotides: TGCAGCGCGGCGATGGAGACCCAGTACTTC. It specifies CSAAMETQYF.

The genes are TRBV5-1 and TRBJ2-2; 7 bases align to TRBD1. The V segment lost 7 bases and the J segment 2 bases; nucleotides outside the gene matches: 8. The germline V gene encodes CDR1 SGHRS and CDR2 YFSETQ. CDR3 length: 15 amino acids. The CDR3 region has the DNA TGCGCCAGCCTCCCCGGGACAGTTAACACCGGGGAGCTGTTTTTT. Amino acids: CASLPGTVNTGELFF.

The rearrangement links TRBV29-1 to TRBJ2-5; weak D call: TRBD2 (7 bases). Germline CDR1 reads SQVTM; CDR2 reads ANQGSEA. The CDR3 is made up of 14 amino acids. The germline V and J ends were trimmed by 6 bases and 7 bases, with 21 bases remaining between them. Written as DNA, the CDR3 is TGCAGCGTAGACCCTTCCACAGGGAGGGCGACCCAGTACTTC. Translating gives CSVDPSTGRATQYF.

This clonotype has at least ten counts. For the CDR3, the DNA is TGTGCCAGCAGTTTCTCCTCCCGGGACGTTCTCTACGAGCAGTACTTC. The encoded protein is CASSFSSRDVLYEQYF. This sequence joins TRBV28 and TRBJ2-7; the D call may be TRBD1 or TRBD2 (5 bases each). V was cut by 3 bases and J by 3 bases, with 18 bases left in between. There are 16 residues in the CDR3. Germline V gene data show CDR1 as MDHEN and CDR2 as SYDVKM. The full variable domain, with the rest looked up from reference TRBV28 and TRBJ2-7, is DVKVTQSSRYLVKRTGEKVFLECVQDMDHENMFWYRQDPGLGLRLIYFSYDVKMKEKGDIPEGYSVSREKKERFSLILESASTNQTSMYLCASSFSSRDVLYEQYFGPGTRLTVT.

This clonotype was seen only a few times. V gene TRBV7-6 combines with J gene TRBJ2-1, with 9 bases matching TRBD2. The CDR3 contains 15 residues. J was trimmed by 0 bases and V by 5 bases; bases with no gene match: 2. Germline V lookup: CDR1 SGHVS, CDR2 FNYEAQ. DNA for the CDR3: TGTGCCAGCAGCCGTAGCGGGAGCTCCTACAATGAGCAGTTCTTC. Translated, it gives CASSRSGSSYNEQFF.

This clonotype was observed a handful of times. This chain uses TRBV18 with TRBJ1-1; D is uncertain. Trimming stripped 3 bases from V and 5 bases from J, with 16 bases between. CDR1 and CDR2 from the germline V gene are KGHSH and LQKENI. The CDR3 spans 15 residues. The CDR3 here is CASSPSIGEVTEAFF. The CDR3 DNA reads as TGTGCCAGCTCACCCTCAATTGGGGAGGTTACTGAAGCTTTCTTT.

This clonotype was detected a few times. The V gene is TRBV5-4, the J gene TRBJ1-5; unclear D gene. Per germline, CDR1 SGHNT and CDR2 YYREEE (reference sequence). This CDR3 has 12 residues. Trimming took 4 bases from V and 4 from J, leaving 6 bases between them. The CDR3 reads CASSRENQPQHF. CDR3 coding DNA: TGTGCCAGCAGCCGGGAGAATCAGCCCCAGCATTTT.

This clonotype has a handful of counts. V is TRBV11-3 and J is TRBJ2-5, with 7 bases matching TRBD2. V was clipped by 1 base and J by 4 bases; unmatched bases: 9. This CDR3 region has 16 residues. Germline CDR1 and CDR2: SGHNT and YENEEA. The CDR3 is CASSLGLAAHGETQYF. The CDR3 nucleotides are TGTGCCAGCAGCTTAGGACTAGCTGCACACGGAGAGACCCAGTACTTC. Drawing the rest from reference TRBV11-3 and TRBJ2-5, the complete variable domain is EAGVVQSPRYKIIEKKQPVAFWCNPISGHNTLYWYLQNLGQGPELLIRYENEEAVDDSQLPKDRFSAERLKGVDSTLKIQPAELGDSAVYLCASSLGLAAHGETQYFGPGTRLLVL.

This clonotype was detected a few times. The chain couples TRBV6-5 to TRBJ1-1; weak D call: TRBD1 (6 bases). The germline V gene has CDR1 MNHEY and CDR2 SVGAGI. This CDR3 region has 14 residues. V was trimmed by 3 bases and J by 1 base, leaving 9 bases between them. The CDR3 reads CASSYQGQNTEAFF. The CDR3 coding sequence is TGTGCCAGCAGTTATCAGGGACAGAACACTGAAGCTTTCTTT.

The chain has TRBV7-9 and TRBJ2-7; no clear D. CDR1 SEHNR and CDR2 FQNEAQ come from the germline V gene (reference sequence). This CDR3 contains 11 residues. V lost 3 bases and J lost 3, with 3 bases in between. CDR3 nucleotide sequence: TGTGCCAGCAGCTTCGTCTACGAGCAGTACTTC. Encoded protein: CASSFVYEQYF. Combining the CDR3 with reference TRBV7-9 and TRBJ2-7 gives the whole variable domain DTGVSQNPRHKITKRGQNVTFRCDPISEHNRLYWYRQTLGQGPEFLTYFQNEAQLEKSRLLSDRFSAERPKGSFSTLEIQRTEQGDSAMYLCASSFVYEQYFGPGTRLTVT.

V usage is TRBV11-2 and J usage is TRBJ2-2, with 10 positions matching TRBD1. The length of the CDR3 is 15 residues. Germline lookup yields CDR1 SGHAT and CDR2 FQNNGV. Unmatched junction bases numbered 3, after V lost 8 bases and J lost 0 bases. The CDR3 DNA follows: TGTGCCAGCGCGGACAGGGGGGCGAACACCGGGGAGCTGTTTTTT. Translation gives CASADRGANTGELFF.

The sample holds many counts of this clonotype. The chain recombines TRBV5-1 with TRBJ2-5, with D possibly TRBD2 on 6 matching bases. Trimming removed 6 bases from V and 2 bases from J, with 23 bases in between. Germline CDR1 is SGHRS and CDR2 is YFSETQ. The CDR3 has 17 residues. CDR3 residues: CASILGVAGLRQETQYF. The CDR3 nucleotides read TGCGCCAGCATACTTGGAGTGGCGGGGCTTCGACAAGAGACCCAGTACTTC.